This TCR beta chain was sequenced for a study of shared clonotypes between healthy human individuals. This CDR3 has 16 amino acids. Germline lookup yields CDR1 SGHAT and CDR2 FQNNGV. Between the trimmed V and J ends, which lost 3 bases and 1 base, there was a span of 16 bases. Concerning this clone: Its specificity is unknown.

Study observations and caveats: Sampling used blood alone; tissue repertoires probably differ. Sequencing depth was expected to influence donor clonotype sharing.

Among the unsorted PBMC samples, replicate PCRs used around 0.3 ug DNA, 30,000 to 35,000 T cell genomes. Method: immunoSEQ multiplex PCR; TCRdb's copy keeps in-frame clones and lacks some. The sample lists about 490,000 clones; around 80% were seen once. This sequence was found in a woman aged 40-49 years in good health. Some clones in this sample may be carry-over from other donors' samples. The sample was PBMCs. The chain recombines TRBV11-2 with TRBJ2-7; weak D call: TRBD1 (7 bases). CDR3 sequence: CASSLAWGDSSYEQYF. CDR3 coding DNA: TGTGCCAGCAGCTTGGCTTGGGGGGACAGTTCCTACGAGCAGTACTTC.